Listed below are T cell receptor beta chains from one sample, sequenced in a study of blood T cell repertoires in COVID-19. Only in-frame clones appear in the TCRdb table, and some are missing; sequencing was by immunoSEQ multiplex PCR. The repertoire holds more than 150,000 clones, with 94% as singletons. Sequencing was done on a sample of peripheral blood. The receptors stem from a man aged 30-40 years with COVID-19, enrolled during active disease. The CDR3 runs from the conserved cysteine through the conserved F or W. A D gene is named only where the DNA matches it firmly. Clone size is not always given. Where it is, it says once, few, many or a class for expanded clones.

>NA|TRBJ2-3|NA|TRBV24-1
TGTGCCACCAGGGGTGGCGGGGGCTACGGGACAGATACGCAGTATTTT
CATRGGGGYGTDTQYF
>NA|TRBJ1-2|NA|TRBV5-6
TGTGCCAGCAGCAAAGACAGAGCGATCTATGGCTACACCTTC
CASSKDRAIYGYTF
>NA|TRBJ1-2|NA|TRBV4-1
TGCGCCAGCAGCCGAGAAGAGGGGGGGAGCACTCACTATGGCTACACCTTC
CASSREEGGSTHYGYTF
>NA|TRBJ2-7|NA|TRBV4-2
TGTGCCAGCAGGGCCCGGGACGGGAGAAGCTCCTACGAGCAGTACTTC
CASRARDGRSSYEQYF
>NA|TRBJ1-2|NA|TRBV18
TGTGCCAGCTCACCACCCTTAGGGGACTATGGCTACACCTTC
CASSPPLGDYGYTF
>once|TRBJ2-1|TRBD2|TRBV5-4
TGTGCCAGCAGCCCCAAGACTAGCGGGGGGTACAATGAGCAGTTCTTC
CASSPKTSGGYNEQFF
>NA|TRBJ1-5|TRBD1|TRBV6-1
TGTGCCAGCAGTGTTATGACAGGGGGCGGTAATCAGCCCCAGCATTTT
CASSVMTGGGNQPQHF
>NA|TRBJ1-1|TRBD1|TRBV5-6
TGTGCCAGCAGCTTGTACAGGGGCACTGAAGCTTTCTTT
CASSLYRGTEAFF
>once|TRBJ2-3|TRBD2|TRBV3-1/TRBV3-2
TGTGCCAGCAGCCCCCGACTAGCGGGCACAGATACGCAGTATTTT
CASSPRLAGTDTQYF
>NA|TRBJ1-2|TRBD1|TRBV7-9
TGTGCCAGCAGCGGGGGGACAGGGGAATCTAATGGCTACACCTTC
CASSGGTGESNGYTF
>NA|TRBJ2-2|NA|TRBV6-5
TGTGCCAGCAGTTACTCGACATCCTGGACCGGGGAGCTGTTTTTT
CASSYSTSWTGELFF
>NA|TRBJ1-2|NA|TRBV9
TGTGCCAGCAGCGTTGTAAACTATGGCTACACCTTC
CASSVVNYGYTF
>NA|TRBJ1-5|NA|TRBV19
TGTGCCAGTAGTACAAGTCGCCGGGAGCCCAATCAGCCCCAGCATTTT
CASSTSRREPNQPQHF
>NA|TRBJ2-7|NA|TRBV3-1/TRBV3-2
TGTGCCAGCAGCCAAGGTACAGGCTCCTACGAGCAGTACTTC
CASSQGTGSYEQYF
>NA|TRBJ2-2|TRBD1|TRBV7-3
TGTGCCAGCAGCTTAACGCAGGGGGCCGGGGAGCTGTTTTTT
CASSLTQGAGELFF
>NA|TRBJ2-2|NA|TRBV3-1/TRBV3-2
TGTGCCAGCAGCCAATCAGGAGGTGCCCACGGGGAGCTGTTTTTT
CASSQSGGAHGELFF
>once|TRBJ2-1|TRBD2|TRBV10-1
TGCGCCAGCAGCTCCGCGGGGGGGTCCTACAATGAGCAGTTCTTC
CASSSAGGSYNEQFF
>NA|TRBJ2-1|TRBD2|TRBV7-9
TGTGCCAGCAGTCGACTAGCGGGGGTATACAATGAGCAGTTCTTC
CASSRLAGVYNEQFF
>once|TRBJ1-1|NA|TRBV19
TGTGCCAGTAGCCGGACATCTCCGGGAGCTGAAGCTTTCTTT
CASSRTSPGAEAFF
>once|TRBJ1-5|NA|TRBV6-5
TGTGCCAGCAGTTACTCGGAGGCGGGCAATCAGCCCCAGCATTTT
CASSYSEAGNQPQHF
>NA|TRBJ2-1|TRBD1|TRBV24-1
TGTGCCACCAGTGGAAACAGGGGGGACTACAATGAGCAGTTCTTC
CATSGNRGDYNEQFF
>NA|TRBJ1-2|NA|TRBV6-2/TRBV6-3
TGTGCCAGCAGCCAACAGGGTTATGGCTACACCTTC
CASSQQGYGYTF
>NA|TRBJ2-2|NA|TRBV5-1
TGCGCCAGCAGCTCCGGGGATTCGAACACCGGGGAGCTGTTTTTT
CASSSGDSNTGELFF
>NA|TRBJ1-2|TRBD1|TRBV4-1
TGCGCCAGCAGCCACAGAACAGGGGGCACTAACTATGGCTACACCTTC
CASSHRTGGTNYGYTF
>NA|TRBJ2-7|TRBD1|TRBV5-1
TGCGCCAGCATGTCCCGGGACAGGGCCTACGAGCAGTACTTC
CASMSRDRAYEQYF
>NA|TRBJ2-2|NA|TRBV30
NA
CAWSALRAGELFF
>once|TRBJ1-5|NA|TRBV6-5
TGTGCCAGCAGCGGAGATGGGGGGGGGAATCAGCCCCAGCATTTT
CASSGDGGGNQPQHF
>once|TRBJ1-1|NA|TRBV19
TGTGCCAGTAGCCCTAGCGGGGGGCTGGAGGGGAACACTGAAGCTTTCTTT
CASSPSGGLEGNTEAFF
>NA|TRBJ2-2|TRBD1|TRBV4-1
TGCGCCAGCAGCCAAGATGTGGGACAGTTCGCGAACACCGGGGAGCTGTTTTTT
CASSQDVGQFANTGELFF
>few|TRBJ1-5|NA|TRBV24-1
TGTGCCACCAGTGATGGACAGAATCAGCCCCAGCATTTT
CATSDGQNQPQHF
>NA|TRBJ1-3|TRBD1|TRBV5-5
TGTGCCAGCAGCGGGAGGACAGGGGGCTCTGGAAACACCATATATTTT
CASSGRTGGSGNTIYF
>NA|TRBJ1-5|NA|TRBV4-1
TGCGCCAGCAGCCAAGAAGGAGGCGGGGAGCCCCAGCATTTT
CASSQEGGGEPQHF
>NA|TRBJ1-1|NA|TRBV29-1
TGCAGCGTCAGGTTTGTCAGGGATTATATGAACACTGAAGCTTTCTTT
CSVRFVRDYMNTEAFF
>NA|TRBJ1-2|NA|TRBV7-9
TGTGCCAGCAGCTTAGCCCGCGATAACTATGGCTACACCTTC
CASSLARDNYGYTF
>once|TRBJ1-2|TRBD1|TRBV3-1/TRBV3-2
TGTGCCAGCAGCCAAGAGCGGGACAGCCGCTATGGCTACACCTTC
CASSQERDSRYGYTF
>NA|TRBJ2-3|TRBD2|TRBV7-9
TGTGCCAGCAGCTTCGTGGAGCGGGGGGGCACAGATACGCAGTATTTT
CASSFVERGGTDTQYF
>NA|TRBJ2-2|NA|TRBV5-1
TGCGCCAGCAGCTTGAGCAGCGGTGGGACCGGGGAGCTGTTTTTT
CASSLSSGGTGELFF
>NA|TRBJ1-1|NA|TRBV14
TGTGCCAGCAGCCAACGGGGGGAAAACACTGAAGCTTTCTTT
CASSQRGENTEAFF
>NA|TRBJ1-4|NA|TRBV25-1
TGTGCCAGCAGTGGCCGGGACAACAATGAAAAACTGTTTTTT
CASSGRDNNEKLFF